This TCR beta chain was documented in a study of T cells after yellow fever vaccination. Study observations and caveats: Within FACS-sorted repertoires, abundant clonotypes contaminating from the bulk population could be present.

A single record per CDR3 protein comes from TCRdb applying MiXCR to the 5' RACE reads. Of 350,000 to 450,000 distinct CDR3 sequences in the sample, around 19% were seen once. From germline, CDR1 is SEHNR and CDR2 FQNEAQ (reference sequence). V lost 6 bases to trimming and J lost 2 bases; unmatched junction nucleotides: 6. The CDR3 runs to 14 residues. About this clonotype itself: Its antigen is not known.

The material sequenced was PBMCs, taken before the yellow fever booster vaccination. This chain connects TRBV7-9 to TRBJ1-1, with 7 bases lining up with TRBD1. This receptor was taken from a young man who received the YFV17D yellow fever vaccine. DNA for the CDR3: TGTGCCAGCAGAATGGACAGGAGCAACACTGAAGCTTTCTTT. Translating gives CASRMDRSNTEAFF.